What follows are 12 T cell receptor beta chains derived from one specimen sequenced in a study of control samples from healthy donors and cancer patients. This table comes from immunoSEQ multiplex PCR, and its TCRdb copy is limited to in-frame clones, with some not included. The sample comprises about 140,000 clones, roughly 92% of which are singletons, and approximately 10% rests with the top ten. Sequencing was carried out using blood. These receptors all come from a man aged 30-40 years in good health.

The chain has TRBV30 and TRBJ2-3; TRBD2 agrees at 7 bases. Looked up from germline, CDR1 is GTSNPN and CDR2 is SVGIG (reference sequence). The CDR3 runs 15 residues. J gave up 2 bases and V 1 base, and 6 bases lay outside the gene matches. The chain's CDR3 is CAWSGGGASTDTQYF. CDR3 coding DNA: TGTGCCTGGAGTGGGGGAGGGGCCTCCACAGATACGCAGTATTTT.

The rearrangement joins TRBV3-1 (or the pseudogene TRBV3-2) to TRBJ2-5, with D unclear. CDR1 LGHDT and CDR2 YNNKEL come from the germline V gene (reference sequence). Trimming cost V 5 bases and J 5 bases, with 6 bases left between them. The CDR3 is 11 residues long. The CDR3 coding sequence is TGTGCCAGCAGCTTGCGTGAGACCCAGTACTTC. Translation gives CASSLRETQYF.

In DNA, the CDR3 is TGTGCCTGGAGTGTGTCCTACAATGAGCAGTTCTTC. Amino acid sequence: CAWSVSYNEQFF. The chain links TRBV30 to TRBJ2-1; no clear D gene. The V gene lost 0 bases and the J gene lost 1 base, with 1 base spanning the gap. The CDR3 is 12 residues long. In germline, CDR1 is GTSNPN, CDR2 SVGIG (reference sequence).

The chain is built from TRBV6-4 and TRBJ2-7, with 10 bases aligning to TRBD2. V was pared by 2 bases and J by 3 bases, with 7 bases of the junction left unmatched. In germline, CDR1 is MRHNA, CDR2 SNTAGT. CDR3 length: 16 amino acids. CDR3 DNA: TGTGCCAGCAGTGACAAGTCAGCGGGAGGGGACTACGAGCAGTACTTC. It translates to CASSDKSAGGDYEQYF.

The chain joins TRBV11-3 to TRBJ1-1; D is undetermined. Deletions cut 5 bases from V and 1 base from J, with 11 bases between. Germline V gives CDR1 SGHNT, CDR2 YENEEA. This CDR3 is built from 14 residues. CDR3 sequence reads: CASSPGGWNTEAFF. CDR3 DNA: TGTGCCAGCAGCCCAGGAGGGTGGAACACTGAAGCTTTCTTT. Supplemented by reference TRBV11-3 and TRBJ1-1, the full variable domain reads EAGVVQSPRYKIIEKKQPVAFWCNPISGHNTLYWYLQNLGQGPELLIRYENEEAVDDSQLPKDRFSAERLKGVDSTLKIQPAELGDSAVYLCASSPGGWNTEAFFGQGTRLTVV.

The chain couples TRBV3-1 (or the pseudogene TRBV3-2) to TRBJ2-1; D not certain. The germline V gene encodes CDR1 LGHDT and CDR2 YNNKEL (reference sequence). V gave up 1 base and J gave up 6 bases, with 13 bases separating them. The CDR3 has 15 residues. This CDR3 is CASSQGAASPNEQFF. The CDR3 DNA reads as TGTGCCAGCAGCCAAGGGGCAGCATCTCCCAATGAGCAGTTCTTC.

Notes on this clone: The identical CDR3 is also encoded by other nucleotide sequences in the sample. The rearrangement uses TRBV12-3 or TRBV12-4 and TRBJ2-5; no clear D gene. Trimming removed 3 bases from V and 4 bases from J, with 6 bases in between. This CDR3 is built from 12 residues. The CDR3 protein is CASSFSLETQYF. The CDR3 DNA sequence: TGTGCCAGCAGTTTTTCTTTAGAGACCCAGTACTTC.

This chain joins TRBV6-1 and TRBJ1-1; TRBD1 might be the D (5 bases). Germline-derived CDR1 and CDR2 are MNHNS and SASEGT. V was pared by 1 base and J by 1 base, with 7 bases between. CDR3 length: 14 amino acids. This CDR3 is CASSEVGANTEAFF. The CDR3 DNA sequence: TGTGCCAGCAGTGAAGTTGGGGCGAACACTGAAGCTTTCTTT.

The CDR3 region is CASSYPSPGGLISNEQFF. The CDR3 DNA sequence: TGTGCCAGCAGTTACCCAAGCCCGGGAGGGTTGATAAGCAATGAGCAGTTCTTC. V and J are TRBV6-2 or TRBV6-3 and TRBJ2-1; TRBD2 matches at 8 bases. V shed 2 bases, J shed 6 bases, and the junction held 15 bases outside the gene matches. The CDR3 spans 18 residues. The germline gives CDR1 MNHEY, CDR2 SVGEGT.

The J gene is TRBJ2-1, the V gene TRBV4-1, with 8 positions matching TRBD2. The germline CDR1 and CDR2 sequences are MGHRA and YSYEKL. V dropped 4 bases and J dropped 5; count of bases not matched to a gene: 10. This CDR3 has 16 amino acids. The CDR3 loop reads CASSPPGTRNHNEQFF. The CDR3 DNA reads as TGCGCCAGCAGCCCCCCCGGGACTAGGAACCACAATGAGCAGTTCTTC.

V is TRBV4-1 and J is TRBJ1-5, with D perhaps matching TRBD1 (5 bases). CDR1 and CDR2 (germline): MGHRA, YSYEKL. This CDR3 is built from 14 residues. V lost 4 bases to trimming and J lost 6 bases, with 13 bases between them. CDR3 coding DNA: TGCGCCAGCAGCCCTATTCCGGGGGTTCAGCCCCAGCATTTT. It specifies CASSPIPGVQPQHF.

V gene TRBV5-6 combines with J gene TRBJ2-1; D gene unclear. The length of the CDR3 is 14 residues. Between the trimmed V and J ends, which lost 6 bases and 6 bases, there was a span of 16 bases. Germline lookup yields CDR1 SGHDT and CDR2 YYEEEE. The CDR3 loop reads CASIRQILINEQFF. The CDR3 bases are TGTGCCAGCATCAGGCAAATCCTAATCAATGAGCAGTTCTTC.